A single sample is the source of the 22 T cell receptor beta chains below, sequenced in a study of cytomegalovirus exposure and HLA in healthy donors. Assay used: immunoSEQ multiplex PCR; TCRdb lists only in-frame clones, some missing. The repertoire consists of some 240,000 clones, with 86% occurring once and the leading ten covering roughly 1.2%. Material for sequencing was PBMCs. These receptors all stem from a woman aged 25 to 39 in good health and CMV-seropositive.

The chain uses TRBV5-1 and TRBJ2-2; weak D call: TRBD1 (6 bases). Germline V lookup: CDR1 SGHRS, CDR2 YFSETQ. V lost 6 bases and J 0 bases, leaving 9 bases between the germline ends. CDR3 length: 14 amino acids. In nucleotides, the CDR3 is TGCGCCAGCAATCAGGGGACGAACACCGGGGAGCTGTTTTTT. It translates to CASNQGTNTGELFF. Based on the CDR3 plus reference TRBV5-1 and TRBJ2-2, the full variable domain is KAGVTQTPRYLIKTRGQQVTLSCSPISGHRSVSWYQQTPGQGLQFLFEYFSETQRNKGNFPGRFSGRQFSNSRSEMNVSTLELGDSALYLCASNQGTNTGELFFGEGSRLTVL.

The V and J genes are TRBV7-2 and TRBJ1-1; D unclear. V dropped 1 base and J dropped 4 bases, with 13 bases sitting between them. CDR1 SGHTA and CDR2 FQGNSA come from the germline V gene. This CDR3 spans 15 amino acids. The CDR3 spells CASSLDIGLATEAFF. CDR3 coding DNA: TGTGCCAGCAGCTTAGACATCGGGTTGGCCACTGAAGCTTTCTTT.

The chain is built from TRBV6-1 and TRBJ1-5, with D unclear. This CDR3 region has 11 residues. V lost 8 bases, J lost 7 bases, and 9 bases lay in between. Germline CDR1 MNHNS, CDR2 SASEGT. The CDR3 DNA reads TGTGCCAGCGGACTTCAGCAGCCCCAGCATTTT. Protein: CASGLQQPQHF.

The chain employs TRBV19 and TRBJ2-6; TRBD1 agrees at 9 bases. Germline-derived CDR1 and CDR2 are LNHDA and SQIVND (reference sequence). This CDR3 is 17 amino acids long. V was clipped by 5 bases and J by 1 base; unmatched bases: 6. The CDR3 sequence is CASSFLDRGSGANVLTF. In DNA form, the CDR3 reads TGTGCCAGTAGTTTTTTGGACAGGGGTTCTGGGGCCAACGTCCTGACTTTC.

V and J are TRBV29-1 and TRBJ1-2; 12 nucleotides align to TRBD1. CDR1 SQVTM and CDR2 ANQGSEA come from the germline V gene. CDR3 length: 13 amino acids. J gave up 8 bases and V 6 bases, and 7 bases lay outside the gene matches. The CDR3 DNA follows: TGCAGCGTGGGGGGACAGGGGGCGCGGGGCTACACCTTC. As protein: CSVGGQGARGYTF.

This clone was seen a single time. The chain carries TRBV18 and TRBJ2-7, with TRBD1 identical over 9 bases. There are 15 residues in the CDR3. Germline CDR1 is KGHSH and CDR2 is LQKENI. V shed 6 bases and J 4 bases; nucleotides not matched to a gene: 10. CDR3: CASSHPTGGLYEQYF. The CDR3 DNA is TGTGCCAGCTCCCATCCGACAGGGGGTCTTTACGAGCAGTACTTC.

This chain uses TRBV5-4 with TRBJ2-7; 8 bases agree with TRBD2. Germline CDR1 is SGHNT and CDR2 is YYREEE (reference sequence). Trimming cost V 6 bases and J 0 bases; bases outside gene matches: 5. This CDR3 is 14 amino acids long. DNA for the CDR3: TGTGCCAGCACCACTAGCGGAAGCTCCTACGAGCAGTACTTC. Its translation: CASTTSGSSYEQYF.

CDR3 protein: CAWSVGGGLGYTF. As DNA, the CDR3 is TGTGCCTGGAGTGTCGGAGGCGGCCTTGGCTACACCTTC. The chain is built from TRBV30 and TRBJ1-2; D is undetermined. CDR1 and CDR2 from the germline V gene are GTSNPN and SVGIG (reference sequence). CDR3 size: 13 residues. The V end lost 0 bases, the J end lost 7 bases, and 12 bases lay between the germline ends.

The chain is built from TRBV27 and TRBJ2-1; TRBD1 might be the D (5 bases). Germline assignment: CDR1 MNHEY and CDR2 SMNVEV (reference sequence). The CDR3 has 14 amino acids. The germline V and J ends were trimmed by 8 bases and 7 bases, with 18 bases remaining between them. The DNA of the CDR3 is TGTGCCAGCGGACCAACAGGTTTCGGGAATGAGCAGTTCTTC. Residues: CASGPTGFGNEQFF.

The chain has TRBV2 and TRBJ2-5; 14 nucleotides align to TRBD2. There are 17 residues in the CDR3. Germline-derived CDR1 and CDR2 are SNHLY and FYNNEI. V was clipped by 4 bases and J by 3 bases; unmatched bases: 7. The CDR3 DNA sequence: TGTGCCAGCAGTGCGGGACTAGCGGGAGAGGGCAAAGAGACCCAGTACTTC. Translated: CASSAGLAGEGKETQYF.

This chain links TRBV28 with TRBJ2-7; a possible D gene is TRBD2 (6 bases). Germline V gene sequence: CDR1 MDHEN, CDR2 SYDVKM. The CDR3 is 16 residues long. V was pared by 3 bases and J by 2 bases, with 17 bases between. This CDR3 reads CASSFFGGSGPYEQYF. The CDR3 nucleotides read TGTGCCAGCAGTTTCTTCGGGGGTTCGGGACCCTACGAGCAGTACTTC.

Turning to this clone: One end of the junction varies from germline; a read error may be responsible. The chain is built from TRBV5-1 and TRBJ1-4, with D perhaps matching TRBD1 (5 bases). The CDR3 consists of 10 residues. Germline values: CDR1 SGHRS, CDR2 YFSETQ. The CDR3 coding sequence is TGCGCCAGCAGCTTGGCGACAGTAATTTTT. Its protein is CASSLATVIF. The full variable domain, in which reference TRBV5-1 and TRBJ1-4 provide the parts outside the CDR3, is KAGVTQTPRYLIKTRGQQVTLSCSPISGHRSVSWYQQTPGQGLQFLFEYFSETQRNKGNFPGRFSGRQFSNSRSEMNVSTLELGDSALYLCASSLATVIFGSGTQLSVL.

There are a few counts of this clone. The CDR3 DNA is TGTGCCAGCTCACCACTTGTATCTGGCACAGATACGCAGTATTTT. It codes for CASSPLVSGTDTQYF. The V gene is TRBV18, the J gene TRBJ2-3; no definite D call. This CDR3 has 15 amino acids. Germline-derived CDR1 and CDR2 are KGHSH and LQKENI. Between the trimmed V and J ends, which lost 1 base and 1 base, there was a span of 9 bases.

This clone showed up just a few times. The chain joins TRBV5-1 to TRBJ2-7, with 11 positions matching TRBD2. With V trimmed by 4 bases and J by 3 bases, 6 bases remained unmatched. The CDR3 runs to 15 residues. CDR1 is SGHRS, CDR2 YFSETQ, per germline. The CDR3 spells CASSPMLAGGYEQYF. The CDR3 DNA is TGCGCCAGCAGCCCGATGCTAGCGGGAGGCTACGAGCAGTACTTC.

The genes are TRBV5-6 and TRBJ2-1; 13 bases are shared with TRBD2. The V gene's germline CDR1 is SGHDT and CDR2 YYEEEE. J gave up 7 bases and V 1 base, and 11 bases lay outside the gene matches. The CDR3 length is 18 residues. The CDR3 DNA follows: TGTGCCAGCAGCTTGTTTACTAGCGGGAGGGCCTTGAGAAATGAGCAGTTCTTC. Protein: CASSLFTSGRALRNEQFF.

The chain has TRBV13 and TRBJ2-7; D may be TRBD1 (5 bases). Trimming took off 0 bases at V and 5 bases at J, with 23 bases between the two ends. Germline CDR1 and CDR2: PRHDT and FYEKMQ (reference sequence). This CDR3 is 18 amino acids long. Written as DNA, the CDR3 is TGTGCCAGCAGCTTAGGATCCATCATCCCAGCAGGGCGCGACGAGCAGTACTTC. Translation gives CASSLGSIIPAGRDEQYF.

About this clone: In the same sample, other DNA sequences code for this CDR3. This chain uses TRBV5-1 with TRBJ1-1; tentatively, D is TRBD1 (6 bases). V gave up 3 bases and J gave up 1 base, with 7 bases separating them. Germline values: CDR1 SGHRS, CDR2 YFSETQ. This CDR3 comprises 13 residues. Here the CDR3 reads CASSSQGNTEAFF. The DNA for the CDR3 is TGCGCCAGCAGCTCACAGGGGAACACTGAAGCTTTCTTT. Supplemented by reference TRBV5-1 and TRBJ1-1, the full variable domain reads KAGVTQTPRYLIKTRGQQVTLSCSPISGHRSVSWYQQTPGQGLQFLFEYFSETQRNKGNFPGRFSGRQFSNSRSEMNVSTLELGDSALYLCASSSQGNTEAFFGQGTRLTVV.

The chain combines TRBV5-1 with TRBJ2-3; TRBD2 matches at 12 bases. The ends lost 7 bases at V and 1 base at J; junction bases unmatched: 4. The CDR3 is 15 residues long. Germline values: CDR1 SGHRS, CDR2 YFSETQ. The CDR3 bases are TGCGCCAGCCACCTAGCGGGGGGGGGCACAGATACGCAGTATTTT. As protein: CASHLAGGGTDTQYF.

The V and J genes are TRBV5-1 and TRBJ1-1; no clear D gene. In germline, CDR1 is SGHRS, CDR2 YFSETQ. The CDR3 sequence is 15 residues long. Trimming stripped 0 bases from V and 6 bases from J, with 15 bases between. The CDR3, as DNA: TGCGCCAGCAGCTTGGATCGGACGGGAACCTCTGAAGCTTTCTTT. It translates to CASSLDRTGTSEAFF.

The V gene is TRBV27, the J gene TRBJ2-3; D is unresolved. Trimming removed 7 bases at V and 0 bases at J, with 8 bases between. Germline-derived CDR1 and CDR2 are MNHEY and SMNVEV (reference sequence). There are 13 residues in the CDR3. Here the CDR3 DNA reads TGTGCCAGCACCTTCGGTAGCACAGATACGCAGTATTTT. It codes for CASTFGSTDTQYF.

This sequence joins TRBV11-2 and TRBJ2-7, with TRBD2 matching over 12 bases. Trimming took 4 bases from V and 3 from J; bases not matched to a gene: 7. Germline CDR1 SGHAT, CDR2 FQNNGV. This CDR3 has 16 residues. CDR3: CASSSTSGSLLYEQYF. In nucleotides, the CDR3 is TGTGCCAGCAGCTCGACTAGCGGGAGTCTCCTCTACGAGCAGTACTTC.

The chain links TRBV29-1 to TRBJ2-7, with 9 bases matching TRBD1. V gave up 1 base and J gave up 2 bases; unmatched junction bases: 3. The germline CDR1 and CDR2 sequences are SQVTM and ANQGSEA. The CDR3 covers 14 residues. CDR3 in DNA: TGCAGCGTTGAAGCGACAGGGGGGGCCTACGAGCAGTACTTC. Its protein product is CSVEATGGAYEQYF.